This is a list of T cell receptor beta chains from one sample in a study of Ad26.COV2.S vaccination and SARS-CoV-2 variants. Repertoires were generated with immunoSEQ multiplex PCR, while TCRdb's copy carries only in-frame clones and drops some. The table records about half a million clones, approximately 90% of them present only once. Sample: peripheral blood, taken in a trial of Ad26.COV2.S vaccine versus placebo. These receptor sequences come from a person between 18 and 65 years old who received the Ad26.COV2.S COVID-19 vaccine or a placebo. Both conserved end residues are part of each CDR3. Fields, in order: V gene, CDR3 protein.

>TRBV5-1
CASSLAGPHFEKLFF
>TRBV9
CASSVGGGASSPLHF
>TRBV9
CASSLIAGLYNEQFF
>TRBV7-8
CASSVGGNGQTQYF
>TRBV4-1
CASSQAAEKGYEQYF
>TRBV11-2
CASSLAQGGIEQYF
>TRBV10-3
CAISEEGWNQPQHF
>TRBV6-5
CASSPNSGPSYEQYF
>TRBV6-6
CASSPRQGAASGANVLTF
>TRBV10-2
CASSEFLGQVNTEAFF
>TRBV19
CASSIPGGGGNQPQHF
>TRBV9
CASTRTDNEQYF
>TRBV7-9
CASSPSGANVLTF
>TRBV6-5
CASGTGAREQYF
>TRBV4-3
CASSQGQGGYGYTF
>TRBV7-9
CASSLGLDEQYF
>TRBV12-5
CASGLVGRYNEQFF
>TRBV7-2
CASKQRTGLATNEKLFF
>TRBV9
CASSVALGTGNSPLHF
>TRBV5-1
CASSSRTGYYGYTF
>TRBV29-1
CSVVGQINTEAFF
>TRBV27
CASRGGYGYTF
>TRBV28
CASSLTYEQYF
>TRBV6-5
CASGGQVAQPQHF
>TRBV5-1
CASSLGREALTDTQYF
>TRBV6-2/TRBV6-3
CASSAAAGGHEQYF
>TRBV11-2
CASSLWAKGTEAFF
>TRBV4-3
CASSPLTRTAYGYTF